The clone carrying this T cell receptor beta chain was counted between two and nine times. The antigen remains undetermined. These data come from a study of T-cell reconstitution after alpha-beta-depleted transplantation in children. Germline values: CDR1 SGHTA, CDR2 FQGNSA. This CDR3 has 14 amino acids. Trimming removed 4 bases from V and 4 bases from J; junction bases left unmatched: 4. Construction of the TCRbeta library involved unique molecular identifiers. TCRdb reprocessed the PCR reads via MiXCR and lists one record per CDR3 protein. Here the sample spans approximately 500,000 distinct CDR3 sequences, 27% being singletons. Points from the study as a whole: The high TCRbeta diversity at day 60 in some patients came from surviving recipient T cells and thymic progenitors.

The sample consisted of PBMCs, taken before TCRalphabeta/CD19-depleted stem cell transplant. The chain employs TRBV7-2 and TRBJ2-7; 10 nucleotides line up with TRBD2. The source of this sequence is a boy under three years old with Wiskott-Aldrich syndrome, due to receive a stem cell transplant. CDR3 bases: TGTGCCAGCAGCTCGGGACTAGCGAGATACGAGCAGTACTTC. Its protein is CASSSGLARYEQYF.